This T cell receptor (beta chain) appears in the sequencing data of a study of Graves' ophthalmopathy and Graves' hyperthyroidism. General study results and limits: Its predictions of ophthalmopathy progression gave the model 55% to 71% sensitivity and almost 75% specificity.

Comment on this clonotype: The antigen is unknown.

RNA served as the template for amplifying TCR beta CDR3 regions. First-round RT-PCR with HTBI primers preceded a second-round multiplex PCR. TCRdb called the multiplex PCR reads again in MiXCR, with one record for every CDR3 protein. This table holds approximately 50,000 distinct CDR3 sequences, about 50% found once. Germline V CDR1 and CDR2: LGHDT, YNNKEL (reference sequence). CDR3 length equals 16 residues. V was trimmed by 1 base and J by 2 bases, leaving 13 bases between them. From fresh peripheral blood, over 9 ml in volume, the PBMCs were obtained. J is TRBJ2-3 and V is TRBV3-1; maybe TRBD1 (6 bases). The sequence came from an adult man with Graves' ophthalmopathy. Sequenced: peripheral blood. The CDR3 sequence: CASSQATGSDTDTQYF. The DNA for the CDR3 is TGTGCCAGCAGCCAAGCCACAGGGTCTGACACAGATACGCAGTATTTT.